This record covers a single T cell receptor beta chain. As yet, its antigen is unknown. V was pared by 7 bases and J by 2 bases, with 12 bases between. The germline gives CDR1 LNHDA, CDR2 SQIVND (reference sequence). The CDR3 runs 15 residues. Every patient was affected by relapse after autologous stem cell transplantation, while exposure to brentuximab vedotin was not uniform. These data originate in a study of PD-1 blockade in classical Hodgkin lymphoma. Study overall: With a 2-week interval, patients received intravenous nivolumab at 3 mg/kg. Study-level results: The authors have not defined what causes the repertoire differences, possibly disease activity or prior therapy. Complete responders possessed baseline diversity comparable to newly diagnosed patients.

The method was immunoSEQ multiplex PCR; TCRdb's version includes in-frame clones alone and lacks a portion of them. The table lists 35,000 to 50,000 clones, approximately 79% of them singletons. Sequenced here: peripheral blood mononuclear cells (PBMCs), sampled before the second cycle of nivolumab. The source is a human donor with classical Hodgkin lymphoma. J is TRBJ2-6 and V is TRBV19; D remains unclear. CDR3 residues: CASILGSPGANVLTF. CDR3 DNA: TGTGCCAGTATTTTGGGTTCTCCTGGGGCCAACGTCCTGACTTTC.